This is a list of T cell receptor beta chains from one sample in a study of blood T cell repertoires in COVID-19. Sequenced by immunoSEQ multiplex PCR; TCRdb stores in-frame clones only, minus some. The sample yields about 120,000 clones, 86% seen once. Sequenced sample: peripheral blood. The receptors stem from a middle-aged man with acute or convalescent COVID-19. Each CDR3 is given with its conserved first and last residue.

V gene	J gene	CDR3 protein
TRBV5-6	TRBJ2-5	CASAQRYFETQYF
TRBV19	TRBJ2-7	CASSIGGTSGTYEQYF
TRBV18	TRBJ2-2	CASSPPGQANTGELFF
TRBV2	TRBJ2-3	CASSEGGRGPDTQYF
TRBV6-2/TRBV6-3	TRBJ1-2	CASSFRGLDYGYTF
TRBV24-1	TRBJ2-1	CATSALDSHNEQFF
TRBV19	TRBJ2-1	CASSRGDASVEQFF
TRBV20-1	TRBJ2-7	CSASKGLAGASSYEQYF
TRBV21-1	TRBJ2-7	CASSKAAGARGYEQYF
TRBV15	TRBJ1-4	CASQQGNNEKLFF
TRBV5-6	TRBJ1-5	CASSLTGMRDQPQHF
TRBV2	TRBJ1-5	CASSLGRVGGNLPQHF
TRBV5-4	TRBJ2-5	CASSTSGGALETQYF
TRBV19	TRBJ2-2	CASSPKTENTGELFF
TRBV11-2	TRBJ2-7	CASSSPPGREQYF
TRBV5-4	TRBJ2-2	CASSLVAGSGGTGELFF
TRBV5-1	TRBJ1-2	CASSGRDRGFPGYTF
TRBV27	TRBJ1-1	CASRDRGSTEAFF
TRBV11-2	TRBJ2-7	CASSLVGLAGYEQYF
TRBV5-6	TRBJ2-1	CASSPGLAGHGSSYNEQFF
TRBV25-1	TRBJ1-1	CASTGVRTEAFF
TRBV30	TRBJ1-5	CAWSGQGAVWNQPQHF
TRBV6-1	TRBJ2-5	CASSERGGDETQYF
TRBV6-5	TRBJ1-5	CASSPRGGNQPQHF